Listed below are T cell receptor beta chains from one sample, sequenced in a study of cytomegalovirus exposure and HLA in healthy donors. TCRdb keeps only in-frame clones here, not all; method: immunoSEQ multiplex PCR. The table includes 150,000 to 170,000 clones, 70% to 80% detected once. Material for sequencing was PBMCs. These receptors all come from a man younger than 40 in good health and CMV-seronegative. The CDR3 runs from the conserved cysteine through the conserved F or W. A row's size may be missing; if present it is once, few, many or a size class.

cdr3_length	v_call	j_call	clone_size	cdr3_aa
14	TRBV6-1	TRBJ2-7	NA	CASVGEPGAYEQYF
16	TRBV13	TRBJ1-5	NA	CASSQRTGNGNQPQHF
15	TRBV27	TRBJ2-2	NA	CASQIQGAGHGELFF
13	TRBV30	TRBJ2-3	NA	CAFSKRITDAQYF
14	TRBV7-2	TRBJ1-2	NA	CASSLEGRYYGYTF
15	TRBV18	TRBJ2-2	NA	CASSPGRSGTGELFF
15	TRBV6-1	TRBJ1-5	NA	CASSAAGQGNQPQHF
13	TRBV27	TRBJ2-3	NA	CASSPRGTDTQYF
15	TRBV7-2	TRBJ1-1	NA	CASSGDTTGPLKAFF
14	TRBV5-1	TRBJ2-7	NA	CASSLSGSSYEQYF
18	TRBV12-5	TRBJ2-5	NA	CASGLVLGAANKQETQYF
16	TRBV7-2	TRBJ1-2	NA	CASSYNPRDSFYGYTF
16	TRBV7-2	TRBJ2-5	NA	CASSLVPSGGFGEQYF
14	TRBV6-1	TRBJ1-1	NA	CAGRGGQMNTEAFF
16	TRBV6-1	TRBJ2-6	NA	CASSETGGWGANVLTF
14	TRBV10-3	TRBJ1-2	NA	CAISEGRGMWGYTF
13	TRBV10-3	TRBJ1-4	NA	CAISESRDRRLFF
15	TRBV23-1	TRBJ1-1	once	CASSQSFRENTEAFF
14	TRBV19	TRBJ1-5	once	CASSIDRANQPQHF
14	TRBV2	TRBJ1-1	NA	CASSVDQGNTEAFF
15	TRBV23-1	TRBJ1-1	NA	CASTPKKDTNTEAFF
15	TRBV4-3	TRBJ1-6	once	CASSQERTDNSPLNF
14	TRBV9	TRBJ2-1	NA	CASSVVENPNEQFF
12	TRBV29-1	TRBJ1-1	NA	CSVVRGPTEAFF
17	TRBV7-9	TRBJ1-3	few	CASSLALRPSSGNTIYF
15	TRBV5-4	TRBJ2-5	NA	CASSGGDRAGETQYF
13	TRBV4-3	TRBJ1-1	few	CASSQYWGHEAFF
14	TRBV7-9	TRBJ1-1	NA	CASSKHASGGEAFF
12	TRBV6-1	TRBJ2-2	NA	CASREYTGELFF
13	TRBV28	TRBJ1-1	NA	CASRSSVETEAFF
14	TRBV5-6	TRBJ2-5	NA	CASSLETVGETQYF
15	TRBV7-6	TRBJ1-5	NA	CASSLGDIANQPQHF
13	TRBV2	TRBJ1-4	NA	CASGRLTNEKLFF
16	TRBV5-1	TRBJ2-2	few	CASSPGQAANTGELFF
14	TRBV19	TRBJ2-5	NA	CASRAGVVGETQYF
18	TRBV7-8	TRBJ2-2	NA	CASSLVGAETSGSGELFF
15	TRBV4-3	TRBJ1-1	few	CASSQGGAPATEAFF